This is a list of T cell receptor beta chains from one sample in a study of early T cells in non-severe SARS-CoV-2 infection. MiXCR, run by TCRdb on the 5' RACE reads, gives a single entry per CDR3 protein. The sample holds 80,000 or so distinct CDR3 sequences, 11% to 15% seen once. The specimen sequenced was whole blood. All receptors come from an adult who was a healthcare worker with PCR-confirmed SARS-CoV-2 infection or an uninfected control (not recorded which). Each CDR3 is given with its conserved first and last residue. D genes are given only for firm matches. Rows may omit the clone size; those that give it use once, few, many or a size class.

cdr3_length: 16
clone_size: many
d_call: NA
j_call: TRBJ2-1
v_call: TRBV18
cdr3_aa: CASSPPRRGSYNEQFF
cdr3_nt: TGTGCCAGCTCACCACCTAGAAGAGGGTCCTACAATGAGCAGTTCTTC

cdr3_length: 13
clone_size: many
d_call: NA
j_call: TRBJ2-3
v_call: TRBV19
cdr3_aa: CASSTQGADTQYF
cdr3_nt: TGTGCCAGTAGTACGCAGGGAGCAGATACGCAGTATTTT

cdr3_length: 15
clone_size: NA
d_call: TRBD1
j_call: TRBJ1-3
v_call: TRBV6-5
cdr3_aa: CASRLGTGAGNTIYF
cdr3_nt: TGTGCCAGCAGACTAGGGACAGGGGCTGGAAACACCATATATTTT

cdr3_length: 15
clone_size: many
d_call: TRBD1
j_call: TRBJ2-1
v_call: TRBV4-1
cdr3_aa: CASSQGDRGYNEQFF
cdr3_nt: TGCGCCAGCAGCCAAGGGGACAGGGGATACAATGAGCAGTTCTTC

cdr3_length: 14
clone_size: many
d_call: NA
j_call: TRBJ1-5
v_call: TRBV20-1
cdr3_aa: CSARPQGSSQPQHF
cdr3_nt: TGCAGTGCTAGACCACAGGGTTCCAGTCAGCCCCAGCATTTT

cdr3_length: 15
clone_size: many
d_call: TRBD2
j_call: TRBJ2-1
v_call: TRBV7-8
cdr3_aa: CASSSSGNTYNEQFF
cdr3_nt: TGTGCCAGCAGCTCAAGCGGGAACACTTACAATGAGCAGTTCTTC

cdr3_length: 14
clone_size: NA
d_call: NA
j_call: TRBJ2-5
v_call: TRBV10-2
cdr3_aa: CASSGVEGEETQYF
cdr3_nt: TGCGCCAGCAGTGGGGTGGAGGGGGAAGAGACCCAGTACTTC

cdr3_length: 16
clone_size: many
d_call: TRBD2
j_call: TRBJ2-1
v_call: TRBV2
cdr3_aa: CASSEVFREGHNEQFF
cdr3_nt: TGTGCCAGCAGTGAAGTCTTCCGGGAGGGCCACAATGAGCAGTTCTTC

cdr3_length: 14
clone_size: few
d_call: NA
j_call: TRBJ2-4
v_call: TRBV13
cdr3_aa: CASRQGLAKNIQYF
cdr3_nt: TGTGCCAGCAGGCAGGGACTAGCCAAAAACATTCAGTACTTC

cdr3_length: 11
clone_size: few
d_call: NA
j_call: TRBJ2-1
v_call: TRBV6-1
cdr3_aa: CASIQLNEQFF
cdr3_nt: TGTGCCAGCATACAGCTCAATGAGCAGTTCTTC

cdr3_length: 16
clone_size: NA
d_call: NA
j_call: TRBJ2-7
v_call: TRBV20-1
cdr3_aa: CSARDWGDWSSYEQYF
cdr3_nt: TGCAGTGCTAGAGATTGGGGGGACTGGAGCTCCTACGAGCAGTACTTC

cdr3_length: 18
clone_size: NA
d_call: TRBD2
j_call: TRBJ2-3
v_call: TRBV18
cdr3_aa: CASSPLRLAGGAADTQYF
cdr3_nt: TGTGCCAGCTCACCATTGAGACTAGCGGGAGGAGCCGCAGATACGCAGTATTTT

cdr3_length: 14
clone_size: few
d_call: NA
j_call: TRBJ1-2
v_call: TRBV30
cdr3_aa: CAWRGDTEVLGYTF
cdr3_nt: TGTGCCTGGAGGGGGGACACCGAAGTCTTAGGCTACACCTTC

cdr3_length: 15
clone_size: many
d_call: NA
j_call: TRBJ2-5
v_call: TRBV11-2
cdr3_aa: CASSPPRRNQETQYF
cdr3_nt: TGTGCCAGCAGCCCTCCGAGGAGGAACCAAGAGACCCAGTACTTC

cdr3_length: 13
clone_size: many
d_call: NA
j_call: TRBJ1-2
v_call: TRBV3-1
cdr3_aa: CASSQVGGSGYTF
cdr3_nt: TGTGCCAGCAGCCAAGTAGGGGGAAGCGGCTACACCTTC

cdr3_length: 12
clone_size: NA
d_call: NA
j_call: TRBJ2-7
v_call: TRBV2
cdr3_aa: CASSSLSYEQYF
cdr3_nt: TGTGCCAGCAGTTCACTCTCCTACGAGCAGTACTTC

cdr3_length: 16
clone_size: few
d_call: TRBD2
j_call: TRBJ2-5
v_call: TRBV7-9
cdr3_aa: CASSPPGLAGTETQYF
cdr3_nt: TGTGCCAGCAGCCCGCCGGGACTAGCGGGGACGGAGACCCAGTACTTC

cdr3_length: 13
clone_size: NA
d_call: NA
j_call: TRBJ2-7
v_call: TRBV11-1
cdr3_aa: CASSARTHTEQYF
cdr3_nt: TGTGCCAGCAGCGCCCGGACACATACCGAGCAGTACTTC

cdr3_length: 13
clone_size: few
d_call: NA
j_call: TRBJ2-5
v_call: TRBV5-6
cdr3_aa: CASSFTEAETQYF
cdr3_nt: TGTGCCAGCAGCTTTACGGAGGCAGAGACCCAGTACTTC

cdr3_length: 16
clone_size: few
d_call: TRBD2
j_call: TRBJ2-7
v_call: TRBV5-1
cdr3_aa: CASSSAGGGPVYEQYF
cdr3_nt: TGCGCCAGCAGCTCGGCGGGCGGGGGGCCCGTCTACGAGCAGTACTTC

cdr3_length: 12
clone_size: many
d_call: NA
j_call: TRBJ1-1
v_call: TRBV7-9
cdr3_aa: CASSLMGSEAFF
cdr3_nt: TGTGCCAGCAGCTTAATGGGGAGTGAAGCTTTCTTT

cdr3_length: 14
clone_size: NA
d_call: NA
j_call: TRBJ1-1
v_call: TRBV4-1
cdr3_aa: CASSEIYSHTEAFF
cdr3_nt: TGCGCCAGCAGCGAGATATACAGTCACACTGAAGCTTTCTTT

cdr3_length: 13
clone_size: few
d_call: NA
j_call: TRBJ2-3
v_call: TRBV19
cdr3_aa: CASSAQTDNTQYF
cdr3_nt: TGTGCCAGTAGTGCCCAGACAGATAATACGCAGTATTTT

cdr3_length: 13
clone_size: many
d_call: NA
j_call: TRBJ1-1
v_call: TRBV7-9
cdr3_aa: CASSLVQAPEAFF
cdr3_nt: TGTGCCAGCAGCTTAGTACAGGCCCCTGAAGCTTTCTTT

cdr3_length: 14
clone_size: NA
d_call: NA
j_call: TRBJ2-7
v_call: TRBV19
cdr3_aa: CASSSSGHHHEQYF
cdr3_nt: TGTGCCAGTAGTAGCTCGGGACACCATCACGAGCAGTACTTC

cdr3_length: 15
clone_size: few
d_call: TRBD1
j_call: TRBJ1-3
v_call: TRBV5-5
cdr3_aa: CASIVTGGSGNTIYF
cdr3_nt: TGTGCCAGTATAGTAACAGGGGGCTCTGGAAACACCATATATTTT

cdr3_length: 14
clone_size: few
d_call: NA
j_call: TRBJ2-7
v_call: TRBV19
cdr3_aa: CASSVHQDRYEQYF
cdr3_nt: TGTGCCAGTAGCGTTCACCAGGACCGATACGAGCAGTACTTC

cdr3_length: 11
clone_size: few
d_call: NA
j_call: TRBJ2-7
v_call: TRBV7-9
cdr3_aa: CASSQDAGQYF
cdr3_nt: TGTGCCAGCAGCCAGGATGCTGGGCAGTACTTC

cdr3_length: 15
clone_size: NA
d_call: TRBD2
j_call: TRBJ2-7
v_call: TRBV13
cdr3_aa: CASSLSREGLYEQYF
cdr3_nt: TGTGCCAGCAGCTTAAGTCGGGAGGGCCTCTACGAGCAGTACTTC

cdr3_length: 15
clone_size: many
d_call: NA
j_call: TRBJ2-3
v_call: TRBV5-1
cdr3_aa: CASSRTASSTDTQYF
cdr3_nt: TGCGCCAGCAGCCGGACAGCGTCTAGCACAGATACGCAGTATTTT

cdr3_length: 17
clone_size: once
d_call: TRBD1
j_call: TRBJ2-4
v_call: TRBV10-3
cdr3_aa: CAISDGQGLETKNIQYF
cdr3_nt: TGTGCCATCAGTGACGGACAGGGCCTCGAGACCAAAAACATTCAGTACTTC

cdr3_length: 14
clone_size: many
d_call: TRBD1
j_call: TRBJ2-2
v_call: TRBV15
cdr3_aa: CATSKDRGSGELFF
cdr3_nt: TGTGCCACCAGCAAGGACAGGGGATCCGGGGAGCTGTTTTTT

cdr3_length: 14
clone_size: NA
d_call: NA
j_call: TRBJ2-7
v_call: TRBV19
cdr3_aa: CASSSRDPAYEQYF
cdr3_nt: TGTGCCAGTAGTTCCCGGGACCCCGCCTACGAGCAGTACTTC

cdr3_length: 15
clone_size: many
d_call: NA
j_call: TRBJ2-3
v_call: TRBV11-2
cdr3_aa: CASSLGPQITDTQYF
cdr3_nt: TGTGCCAGCAGCTTAGGGCCCCAGATCACAGATACGCAGTATTTT

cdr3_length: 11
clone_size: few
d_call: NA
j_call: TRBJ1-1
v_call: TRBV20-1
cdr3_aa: CSADGGTEAFF
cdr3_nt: TGCAGTGCAGACGGGGGGACTGAAGCTTTCTTT

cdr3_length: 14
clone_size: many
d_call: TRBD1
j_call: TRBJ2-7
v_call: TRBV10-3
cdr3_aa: CAISTGQSSYEQYF
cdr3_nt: TGTGCCATCAGCACGGGACAGAGCTCCTACGAGCAGTACTTC

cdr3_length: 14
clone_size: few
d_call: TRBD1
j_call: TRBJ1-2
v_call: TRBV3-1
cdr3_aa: CASSPSDRDSGYTF
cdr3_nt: TGTGCCAGCAGCCCTAGTGACAGGGACAGTGGCTACACCTTC

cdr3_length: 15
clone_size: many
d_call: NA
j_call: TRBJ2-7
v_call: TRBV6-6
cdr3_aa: CASSRAARSSYEQYF
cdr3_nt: TGTGCCAGCAGCAGAGCGGCGCGTAGCTCCTACGAGCAGTACTTC

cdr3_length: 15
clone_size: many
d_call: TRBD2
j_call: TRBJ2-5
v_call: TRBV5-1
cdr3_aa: CASSLGAGGGETQYF
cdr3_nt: TGCGCCAGCAGCTTGGGAGCGGGAGGGGGAGAGACCCAGTACTTC

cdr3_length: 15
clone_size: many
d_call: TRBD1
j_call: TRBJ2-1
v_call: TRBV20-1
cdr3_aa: CSAVLVDRSYNEQFF
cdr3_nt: TGCAGTGCTGTCCTGGTGGACAGGTCCTACAATGAGCAGTTCTTC

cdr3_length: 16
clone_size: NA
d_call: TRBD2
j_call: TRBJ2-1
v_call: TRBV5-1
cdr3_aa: CASRHALAGTYNEQFF
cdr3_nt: TGCGCCAGCAGGCATGCCCTAGCGGGAACCTACAATGAGCAGTTCTTC

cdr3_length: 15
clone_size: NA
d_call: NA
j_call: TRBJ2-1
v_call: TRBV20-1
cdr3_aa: CSASSMVADHNEQFF
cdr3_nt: TGCAGTGCTTCAAGCATGGTAGCGGACCACAATGAGCAGTTCTTC

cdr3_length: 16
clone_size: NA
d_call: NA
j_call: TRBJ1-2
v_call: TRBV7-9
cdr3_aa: CASSLGAGGPNYGYTF
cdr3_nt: TGTGCCAGCAGCTTAGGGGCCGGGGGCCCTAACTATGGCTACACCTTC

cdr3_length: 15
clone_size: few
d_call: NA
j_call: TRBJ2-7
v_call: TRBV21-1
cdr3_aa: CASSKAARSDYEQYF
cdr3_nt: TGTGCCAGCAGCAAAGCGGCTAGATCAGATTACGAGCAGTACTTC

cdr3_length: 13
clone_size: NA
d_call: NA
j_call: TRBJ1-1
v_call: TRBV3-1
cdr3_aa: CASSLTRGTEAFF
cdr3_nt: TGTGCCAGCAGCCTTACACGGGGTACTGAAGCTTTCTTT

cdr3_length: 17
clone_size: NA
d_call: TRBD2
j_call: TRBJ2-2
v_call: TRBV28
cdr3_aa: CASSSQTSGFNTGELFF
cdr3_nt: TGTGCCAGCAGTTCCCAAACTAGCGGGTTTAACACCGGGGAGCTGTTTTTT

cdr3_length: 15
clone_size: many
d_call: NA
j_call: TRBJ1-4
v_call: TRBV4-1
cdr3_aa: CASSHTQITNEKLFF
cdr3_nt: TGCGCCAGCAGCCATACACAGATAACTAATGAAAAACTGTTTTTT

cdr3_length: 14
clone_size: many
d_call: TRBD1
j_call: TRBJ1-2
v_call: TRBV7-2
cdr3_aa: CASVDRKTQGGYTF
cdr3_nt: TGTGCCAGCGTGGACAGGAAAACCCAGGGAGGCTACACCTTC

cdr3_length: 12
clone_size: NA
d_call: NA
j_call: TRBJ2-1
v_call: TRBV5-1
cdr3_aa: CASSVQGNEQFF
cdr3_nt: TGCGCCAGCAGCGTACAGGGAAATGAGCAGTTCTTC

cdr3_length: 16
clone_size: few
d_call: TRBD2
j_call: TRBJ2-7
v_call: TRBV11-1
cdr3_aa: CASSPQGLDFKYEQYF
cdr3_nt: TGTGCCAGCAGCCCCCAAGGACTAGATTTCAAGTACGAGCAGTACTTC

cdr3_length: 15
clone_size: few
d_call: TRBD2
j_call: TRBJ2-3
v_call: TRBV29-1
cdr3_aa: CSVFGTTTSTDTQYF
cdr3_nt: TGCAGCGTCTTCGGGACTACCACTAGCACAGATACGCAGTATTTT

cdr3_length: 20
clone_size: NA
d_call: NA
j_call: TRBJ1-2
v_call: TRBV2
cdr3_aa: CASSEALRWGVQTNNYGYTF
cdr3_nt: TGTGCCAGCAGTGAAGCGCTTCGCTGGGGAGTCCAAACAAATAACTATGGCTACACCTTC

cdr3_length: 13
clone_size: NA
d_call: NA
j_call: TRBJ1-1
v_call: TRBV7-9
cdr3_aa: CASLPRGDTEAFF
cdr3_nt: TGTGCCAGTCTTCCCAGGGGCGACACTGAAGCTTTCTTT